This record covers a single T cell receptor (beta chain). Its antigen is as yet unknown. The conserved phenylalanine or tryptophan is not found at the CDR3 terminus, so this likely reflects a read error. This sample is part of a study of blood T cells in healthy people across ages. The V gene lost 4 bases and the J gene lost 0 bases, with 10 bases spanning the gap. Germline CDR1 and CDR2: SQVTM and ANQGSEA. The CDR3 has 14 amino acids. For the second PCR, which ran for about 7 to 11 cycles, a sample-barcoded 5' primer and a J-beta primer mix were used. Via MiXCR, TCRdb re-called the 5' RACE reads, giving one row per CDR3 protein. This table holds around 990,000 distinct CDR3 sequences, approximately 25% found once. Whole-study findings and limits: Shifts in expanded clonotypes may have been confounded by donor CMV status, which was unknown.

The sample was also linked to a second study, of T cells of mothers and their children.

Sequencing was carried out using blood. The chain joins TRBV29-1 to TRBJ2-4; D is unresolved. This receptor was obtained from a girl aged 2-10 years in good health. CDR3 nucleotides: TGCAGCGTTGTTTGGGTTCTAGCCAAAAACATTCAGTACCTC. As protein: CSVVWVLAKNIQYL.